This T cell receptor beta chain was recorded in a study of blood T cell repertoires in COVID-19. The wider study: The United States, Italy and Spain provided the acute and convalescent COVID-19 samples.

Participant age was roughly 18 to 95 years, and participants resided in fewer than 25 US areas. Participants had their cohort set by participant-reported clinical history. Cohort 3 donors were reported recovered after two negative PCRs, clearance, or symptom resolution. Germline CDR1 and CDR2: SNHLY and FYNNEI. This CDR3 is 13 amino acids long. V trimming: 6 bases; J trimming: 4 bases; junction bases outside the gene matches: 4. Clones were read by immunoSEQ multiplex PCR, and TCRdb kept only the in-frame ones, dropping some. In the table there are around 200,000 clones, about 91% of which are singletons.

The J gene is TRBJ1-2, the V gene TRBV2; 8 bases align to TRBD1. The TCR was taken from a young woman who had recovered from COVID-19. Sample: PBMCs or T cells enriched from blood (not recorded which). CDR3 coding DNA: TGTGCCAGCAGCGGACAGGGTCTCTATGGCTACACCTTC. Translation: CASSGQGLYGYTF.